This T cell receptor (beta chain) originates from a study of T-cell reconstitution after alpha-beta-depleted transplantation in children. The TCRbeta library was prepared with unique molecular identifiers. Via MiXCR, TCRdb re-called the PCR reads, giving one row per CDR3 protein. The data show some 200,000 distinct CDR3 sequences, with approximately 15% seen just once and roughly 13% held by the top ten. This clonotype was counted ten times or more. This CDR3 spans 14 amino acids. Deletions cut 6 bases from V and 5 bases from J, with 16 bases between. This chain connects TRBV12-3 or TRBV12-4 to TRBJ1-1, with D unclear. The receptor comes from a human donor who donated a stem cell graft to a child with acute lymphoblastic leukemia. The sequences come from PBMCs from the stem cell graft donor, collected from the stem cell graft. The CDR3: CASSPRTEWTEAFF. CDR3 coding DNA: TGTGCCAGCAGCCCCCGGACGGAATGGACTGAAGCTTTCTTT.